The present T cell receptor beta chain was sequenced within a study of control samples from healthy donors and cancer patients. The V end was cut by 3 bases, the J end by 7 bases, with 13 bases between. The CDR3 is made up of 14 amino acids. Looked up from germline, CDR1 is MDHEN and CDR2 is SYDVKM. Data came from immunoSEQ multiplex PCR; TCRdb stores just in-frame clones and leaves some out. This sample has 5,500 to 7,500 clones, with 72% found just once. The chain has TRBV28 and TRBJ1-3, with D perhaps matching TRBD1 (6 bases). The receptor comes from a male donor with melanoma. The sequencing sample was made of formalin-fixed, paraffin-embedded tissue. This CDR3 is CASSFHGGRNTIYF. The CDR3 DNA sequence: TGTGCCAGCAGTTTTCATGGGGGGCGGAACACCATATATTTT.